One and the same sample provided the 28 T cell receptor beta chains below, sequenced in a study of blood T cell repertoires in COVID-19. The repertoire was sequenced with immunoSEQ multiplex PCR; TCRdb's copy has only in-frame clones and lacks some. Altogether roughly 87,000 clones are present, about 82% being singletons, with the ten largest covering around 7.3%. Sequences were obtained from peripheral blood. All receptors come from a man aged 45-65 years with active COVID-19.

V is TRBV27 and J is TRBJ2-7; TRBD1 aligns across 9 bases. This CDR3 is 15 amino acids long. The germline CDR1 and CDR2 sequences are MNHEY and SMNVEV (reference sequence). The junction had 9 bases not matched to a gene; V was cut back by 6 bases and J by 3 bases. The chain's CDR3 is CASSTQGAPNYEQYF. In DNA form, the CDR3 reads TGTGCCAGCAGCACACAGGGGGCCCCCAACTACGAGCAGTACTTC.

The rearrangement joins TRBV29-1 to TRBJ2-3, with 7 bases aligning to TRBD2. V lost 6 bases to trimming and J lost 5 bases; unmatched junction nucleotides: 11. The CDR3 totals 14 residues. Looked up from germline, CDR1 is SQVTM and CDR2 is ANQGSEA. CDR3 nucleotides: TGCAGCGTCACACTGCGGGAGTCGGTAGATACGCAGTATTTT. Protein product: CSVTLRESVDTQYF.

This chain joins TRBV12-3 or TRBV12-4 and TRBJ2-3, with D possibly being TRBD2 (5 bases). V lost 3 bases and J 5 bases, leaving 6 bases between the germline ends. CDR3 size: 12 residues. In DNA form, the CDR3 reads TGTGCCAGCAGTTTTCGGGGAGATACGCAGTATTTT. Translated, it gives CASSFRGDTQYF.

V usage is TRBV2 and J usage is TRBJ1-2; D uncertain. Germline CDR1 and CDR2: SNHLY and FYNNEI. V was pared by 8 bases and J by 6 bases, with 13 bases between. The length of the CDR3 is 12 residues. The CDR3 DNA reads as TGTGCCAGCCGCCGGGGTCGGGATGGCTACACCTTC. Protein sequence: CASRRGRDGYTF.

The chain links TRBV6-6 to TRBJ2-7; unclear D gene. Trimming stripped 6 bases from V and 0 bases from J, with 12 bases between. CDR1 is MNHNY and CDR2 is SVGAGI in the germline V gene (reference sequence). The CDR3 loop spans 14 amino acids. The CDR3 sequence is CASRRSTPSYEQYF. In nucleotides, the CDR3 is TGTGCCAGCAGACGCTCGACTCCCTCCTACGAGCAGTACTTC.

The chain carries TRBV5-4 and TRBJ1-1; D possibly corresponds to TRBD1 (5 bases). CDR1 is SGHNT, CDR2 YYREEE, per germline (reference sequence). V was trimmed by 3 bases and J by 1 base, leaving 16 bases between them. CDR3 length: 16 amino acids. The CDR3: CASSSEPGLTNTEAFF. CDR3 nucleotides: TGTGCCAGCAGCTCCGAACCGGGACTGACGAACACTGAAGCTTTCTTT.

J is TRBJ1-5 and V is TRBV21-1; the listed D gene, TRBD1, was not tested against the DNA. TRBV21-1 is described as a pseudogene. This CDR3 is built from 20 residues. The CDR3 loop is CASSKATGGEGYKSDQPQHF. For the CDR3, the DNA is TGTGCCAGCAGCAAAGCGACAGGGGGCGAAGGGTACAAGTCCGATCAGCCCCAGCATTTT.

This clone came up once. The CDR3 nucleotides are TGTGCCAGCAGTACAGGGGCCGCAACGCAGTATTTT. This gives the protein CASSTGAATQYF. The V and J genes are TRBV28 and TRBJ2-3, with 7 bases fitting TRBD1. CDR1 is MDHEN, CDR2 SYDVKM, per germline. This CDR3 is built from 12 residues. V was pared by 5 bases and J by 9 bases, with 5 bases of the junction left unmatched. Full variable domain (outside the CDR3, taken from reference TRBV28 and TRBJ2-3): DVKVTQSSRYLVKRTGEKVFLECVQDMDHENMFWYRQDPGLGLRLIYFSYDVKMKEKGDIPEGYSVSREKKERFSLILESASTNQTSMYLCASSTGAATQYFGPGTRLTVL.

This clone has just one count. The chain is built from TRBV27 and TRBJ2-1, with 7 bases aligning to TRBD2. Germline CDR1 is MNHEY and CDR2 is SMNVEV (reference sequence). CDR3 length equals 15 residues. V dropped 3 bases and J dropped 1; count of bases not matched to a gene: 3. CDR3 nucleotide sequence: TGTGCCAGCAGTTTTAGGCGGGAGTCCTACAATGAGCAGTTCTTC. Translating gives CASSFRRESYNEQFF.

The CDR3 region has the DNA TGCGCCAGCAGCTCCCCTGGGCGGGGGGGCACAGATACGCAGTATTTT. Protein sequence: CASSSPGRGGTDTQYF. V is TRBV5-1 and J is TRBJ2-3; TRBD2 matches 8 bases. V lost 3 bases and J lost 1; bases outside the gene matches: 7. The CDR3 runs 16 residues. The V gene's germline CDR1 is SGHRS and CDR2 YFSETQ.

The CDR3 nucleotides are TGTGCCAGCAGTGGTGACAGGATCGACAAAAACATTCAGTACTTC. It specifies CASSGDRIDKNIQYF. The chain links TRBV25-1 to TRBJ2-4, with D perhaps TRBD1 (6 bases). Germline lookup yields CDR1 MGHDK and CDR2 SYGVNS. CDR3 length: 15 amino acids. V lost 4 bases to trimming and J lost 3 bases, with 13 bases between them.

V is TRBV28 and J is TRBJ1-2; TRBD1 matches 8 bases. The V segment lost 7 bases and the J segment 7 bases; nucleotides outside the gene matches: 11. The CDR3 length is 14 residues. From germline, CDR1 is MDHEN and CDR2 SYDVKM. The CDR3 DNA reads TGTGCCAGCACCTGGGGCAGGGGGCGCTTTGGCTACACCTTC. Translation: CASTWGRGRFGYTF.

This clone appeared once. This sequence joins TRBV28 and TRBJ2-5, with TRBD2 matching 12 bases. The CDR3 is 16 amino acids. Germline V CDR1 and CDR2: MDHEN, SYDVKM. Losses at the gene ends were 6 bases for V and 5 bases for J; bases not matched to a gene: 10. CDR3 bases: TGTGCCAGCAGCCCGCCCCTAGCGGGGGGGCGTGAGACCCAGTACTTC. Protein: CASSPPLAGGRETQYF.

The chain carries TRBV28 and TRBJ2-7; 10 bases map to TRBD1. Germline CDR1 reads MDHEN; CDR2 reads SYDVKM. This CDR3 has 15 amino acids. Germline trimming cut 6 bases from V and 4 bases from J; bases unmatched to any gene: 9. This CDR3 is CASSQPGQGRYEQYF. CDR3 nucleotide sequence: TGTGCCAGCAGCCAACCGGGACAGGGGAGATACGAGCAGTACTTC.

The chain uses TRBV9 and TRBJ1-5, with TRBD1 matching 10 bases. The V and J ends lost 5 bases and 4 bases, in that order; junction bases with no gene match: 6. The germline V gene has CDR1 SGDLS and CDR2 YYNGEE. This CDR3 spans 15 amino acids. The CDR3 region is CASSKTGGENQPQHF. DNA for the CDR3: TGTGCCAGCAGTAAGACAGGGGGCGAGAATCAGCCCCAGCATTTT.

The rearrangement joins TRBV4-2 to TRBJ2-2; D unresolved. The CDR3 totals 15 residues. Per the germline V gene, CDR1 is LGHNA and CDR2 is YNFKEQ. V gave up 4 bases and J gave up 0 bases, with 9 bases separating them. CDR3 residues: CASSRGQANTGELFF. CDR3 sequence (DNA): TGTGCCAGCAGCCGAGGCCAAGCGAACACCGGGGAGCTGTTTTTT.

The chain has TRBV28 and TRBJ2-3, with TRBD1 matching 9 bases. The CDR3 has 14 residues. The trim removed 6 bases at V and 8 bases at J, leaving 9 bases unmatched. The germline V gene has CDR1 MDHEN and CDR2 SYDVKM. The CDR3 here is CASRDRGERGTQYF. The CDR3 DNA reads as TGTGCCAGCAGGGACAGGGGTGAGAGAGGTACGCAGTATTTT.

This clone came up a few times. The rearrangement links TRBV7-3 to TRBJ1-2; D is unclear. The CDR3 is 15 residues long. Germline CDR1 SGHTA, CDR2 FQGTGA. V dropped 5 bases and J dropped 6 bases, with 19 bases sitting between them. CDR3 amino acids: CASSPRPTNTHGYTF. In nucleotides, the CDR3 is TGTGCCAGCAGCCCCAGGCCCACCAACACCCATGGCTACACCTTC.

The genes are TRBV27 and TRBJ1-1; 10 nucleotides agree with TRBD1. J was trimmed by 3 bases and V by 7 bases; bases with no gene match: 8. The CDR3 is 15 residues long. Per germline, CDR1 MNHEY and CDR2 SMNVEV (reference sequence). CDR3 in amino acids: CASTWTGGGYTEAFF. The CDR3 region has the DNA TGTGCCAGCACATGGACAGGGGGGGGATACACTGAAGCTTTCTTT.

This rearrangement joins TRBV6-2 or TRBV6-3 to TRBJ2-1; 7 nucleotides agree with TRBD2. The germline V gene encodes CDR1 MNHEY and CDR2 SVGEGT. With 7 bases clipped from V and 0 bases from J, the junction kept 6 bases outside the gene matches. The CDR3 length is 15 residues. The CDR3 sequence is CASNPGGSSYNEQFF. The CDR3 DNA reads TGTGCCAGCAACCCGGGCGGGAGCTCCTACAATGAGCAGTTCTTC.

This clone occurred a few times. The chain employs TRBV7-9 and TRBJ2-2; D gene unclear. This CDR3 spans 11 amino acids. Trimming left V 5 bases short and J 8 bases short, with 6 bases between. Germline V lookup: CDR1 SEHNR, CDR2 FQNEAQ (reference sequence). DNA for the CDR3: TGTGCCAGCAGCCCTATTGGGGAGCTGTTTTTT. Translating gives CASSPIGELFF.

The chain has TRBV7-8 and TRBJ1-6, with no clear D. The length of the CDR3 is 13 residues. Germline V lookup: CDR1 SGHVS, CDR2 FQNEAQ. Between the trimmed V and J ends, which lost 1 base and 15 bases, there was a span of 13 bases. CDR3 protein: CASSLGNSRRLHF. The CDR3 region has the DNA TGTGCCAGCAGCTTAGGTAACAGCCGACGCCTCCACTTT.

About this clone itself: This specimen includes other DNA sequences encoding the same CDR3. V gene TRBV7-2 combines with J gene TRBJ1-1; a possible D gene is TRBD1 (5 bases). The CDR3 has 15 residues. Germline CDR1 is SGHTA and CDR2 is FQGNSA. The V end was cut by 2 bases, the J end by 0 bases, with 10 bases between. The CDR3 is CASSLQGGMNTEAFF. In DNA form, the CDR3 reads TGTGCCAGCAGCTTACAGGGAGGAATGAACACTGAAGCTTTCTTT.

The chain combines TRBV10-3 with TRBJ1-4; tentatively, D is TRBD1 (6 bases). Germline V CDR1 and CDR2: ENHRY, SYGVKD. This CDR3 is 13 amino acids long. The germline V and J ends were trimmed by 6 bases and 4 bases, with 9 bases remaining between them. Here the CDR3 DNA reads TGTGCCATCAGGGACAGAGATAATGAAAAACTGTTTTTT. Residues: CAIRDRDNEKLFF.

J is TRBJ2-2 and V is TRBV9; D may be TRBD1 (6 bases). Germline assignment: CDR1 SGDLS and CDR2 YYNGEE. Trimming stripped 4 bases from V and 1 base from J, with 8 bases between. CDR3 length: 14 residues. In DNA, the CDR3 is TGTGCCAGCAGCTGGGGGCGGAACACCGGGGAGCTGTTTTTT. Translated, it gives CASSWGRNTGELFF.

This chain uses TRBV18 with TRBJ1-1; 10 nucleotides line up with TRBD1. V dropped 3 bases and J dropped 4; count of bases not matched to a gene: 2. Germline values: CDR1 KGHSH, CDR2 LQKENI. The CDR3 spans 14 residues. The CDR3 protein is CASSPGTGATEAFF. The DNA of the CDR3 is TGTGCCAGCTCACCCGGGACAGGGGCCACTGAAGCTTTCTTT. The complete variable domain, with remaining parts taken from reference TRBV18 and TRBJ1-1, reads NAGVMQNPRHLVRRRGQEARLRCSPMKGHSHVYWYRQLPEEGLKFMVYLQKENIIDESGMPKERFSAEFPKEGPSILRIQQVVRGDSAAYFCASSPGTGATEAFFGQGTRLTVV.

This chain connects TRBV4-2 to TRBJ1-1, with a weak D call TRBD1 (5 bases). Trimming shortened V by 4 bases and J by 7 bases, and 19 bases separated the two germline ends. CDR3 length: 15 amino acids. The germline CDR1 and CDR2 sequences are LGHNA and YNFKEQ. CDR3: CASSPRGGTGGEAFF. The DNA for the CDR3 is TGTGCCAGCAGCCCTCGTGGGGGGACGGGGGGTGAAGCTTTCTTT.

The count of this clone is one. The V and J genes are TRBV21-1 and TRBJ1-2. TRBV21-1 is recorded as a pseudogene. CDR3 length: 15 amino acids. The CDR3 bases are TGTGCCAGCAGCAAAGGGCTAGTCGACGGGTATCGCTACACCTTC. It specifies CASSKGLVDGYRYTF.